This T cell receptor (beta chain) emerged from a study of T cell responses to AZD1222 COVID-19 vaccine. On this clone itself: The antigen remains undetermined.

General study results and limits: Mostly white British, mostly female donors; authors suggested clonal diversity may be underestimated. The study found Spike-specific TCR breadth and depth rose after two AZD1222 doses. Unmutated regions of variants are reportedly targeted by nearly half of spike-specific TCRs.

Investigators merged groups given second doses at roughly 4 or roughly 12 weeks. Assay: immunoSEQ multiplex PCR; the TCRdb copy retains only in-frame clones and omits some. The sample carries around 150,000 clones, more than 80% recorded once. Germline V gene sequence: CDR1 KGHDR, CDR2 SFDVKD. Trimming removed 2 bases from V and 0 bases from J; junction bases left unmatched: 0. This CDR3 comprises 15 residues. This specimen was peripheral blood, taken 28 days after the second AZD1222 dose. This clonotype was obtained from an adult who received the AZD1222 COVID-19 vaccine. This sequence joins TRBV24-1 and TRBJ2-3; TRBD1 agrees at 8 bases. The CDR3 bases are TGTGCCACCAGTGATTGGACAGGGAGCACAGATACGCAGTATTTT. This encodes CATSDWTGSTDTQYF.